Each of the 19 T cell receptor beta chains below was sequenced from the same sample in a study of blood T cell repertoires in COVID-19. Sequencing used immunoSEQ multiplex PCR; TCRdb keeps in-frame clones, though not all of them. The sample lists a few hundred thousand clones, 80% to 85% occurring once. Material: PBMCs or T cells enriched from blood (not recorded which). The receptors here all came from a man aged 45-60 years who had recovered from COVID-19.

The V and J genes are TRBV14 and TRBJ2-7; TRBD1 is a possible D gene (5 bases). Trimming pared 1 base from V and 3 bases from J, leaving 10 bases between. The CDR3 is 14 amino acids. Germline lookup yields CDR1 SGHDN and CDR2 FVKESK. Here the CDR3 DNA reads TGTGCCAGCAGCCAAGTGAAGGGGAACTACGAGCAGTACTTC. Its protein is CASSQVKGNYEQYF.

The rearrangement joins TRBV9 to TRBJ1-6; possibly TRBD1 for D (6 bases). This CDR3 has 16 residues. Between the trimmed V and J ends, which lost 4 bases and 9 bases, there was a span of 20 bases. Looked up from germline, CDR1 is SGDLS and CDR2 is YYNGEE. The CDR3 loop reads CASSLTPGTTTSPLHF. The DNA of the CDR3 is TGTGCCAGCAGCCTAACCCCCGGGACAACCACTTCACCCCTCCACTTT.

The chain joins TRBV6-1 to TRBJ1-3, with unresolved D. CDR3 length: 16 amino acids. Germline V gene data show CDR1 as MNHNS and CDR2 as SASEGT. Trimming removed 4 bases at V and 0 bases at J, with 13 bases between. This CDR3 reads CASSVVAPSSGNTIYF. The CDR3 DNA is TGTGCCAGCAGTGTTGTGGCCCCGTCCTCTGGAAACACCATATATTTT.

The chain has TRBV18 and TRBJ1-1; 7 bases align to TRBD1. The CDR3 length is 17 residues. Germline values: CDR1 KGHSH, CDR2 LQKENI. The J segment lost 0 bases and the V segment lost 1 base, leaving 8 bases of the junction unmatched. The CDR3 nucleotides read TGTGCCAGCTCACCACGATTACAGGGGCTTATGAACACTGAAGCTTTCTTT. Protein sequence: CASSPRLQGLMNTEAFF.

The CDR3 loop reads CAWSVTGGRFPDQAFF. As DNA, the CDR3 is TGTGCCTGGAGTGTCACAGGGGGCCGCTTCCCTGACCAAGCTTTCTTT. The genes are TRBV30 and TRBJ1-1; 9 nucleotides agree with TRBD1. The CDR3 has 16 residues. Per germline, CDR1 GTSNPN and CDR2 SVGIG (reference sequence). Trimming cost V 0 bases and J 9 bases; bases outside gene matches: 14.

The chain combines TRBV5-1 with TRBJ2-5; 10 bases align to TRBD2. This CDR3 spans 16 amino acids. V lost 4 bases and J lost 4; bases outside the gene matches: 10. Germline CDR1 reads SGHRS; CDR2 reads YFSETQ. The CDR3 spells CASSVVASGGRETQYF. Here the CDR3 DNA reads TGCGCCAGCAGCGTGGTGGCTAGCGGGGGTCGAGAGACCCAGTACTTC.

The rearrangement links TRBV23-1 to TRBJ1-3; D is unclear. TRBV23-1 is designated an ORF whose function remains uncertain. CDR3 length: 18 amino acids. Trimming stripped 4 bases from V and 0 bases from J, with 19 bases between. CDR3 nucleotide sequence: TGCGCCAGCAGTCGGAGTTCAAATAAACCAAACTCTGGAAACACCATATATTTT. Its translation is CASSRSSNKPNSGNTIYF.

The CDR3, as DNA: TGTGCCAGTAAACCCGTGAGGAACACTGAAGCTTTCTTT. It codes for CASKPVRNTEAFF. The J gene is TRBJ1-1, the V gene TRBV19; D remains unclear. The CDR3 totals 13 residues. Germline V gene data show CDR1 as LNHDA and CDR2 as SQIVND (reference sequence). Trimming cost V 7 bases and J 1 base, with 10 bases left between them. The entire variable domain, with the rest obtained from reference TRBV19 and TRBJ1-1, is as follows: DGGITQSPKYLFRKEGQNVTLSCEQNLNHDAMYWYRQDPGQGLRLIYYSQIVNDFQKGDIAEGYSVSREKKESFPLTVTSAQKNPTAFYLCASKPVRNTEAFFGQGTRLTVV.

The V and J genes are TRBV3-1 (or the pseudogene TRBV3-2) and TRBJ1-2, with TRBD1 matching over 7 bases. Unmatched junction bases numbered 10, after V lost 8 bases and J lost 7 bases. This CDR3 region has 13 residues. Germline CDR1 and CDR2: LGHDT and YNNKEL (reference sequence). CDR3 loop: CASGGGTVSGYTF. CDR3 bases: TGTGCCAGCGGAGGCGGGACAGTTTCTGGCTACACCTTC.

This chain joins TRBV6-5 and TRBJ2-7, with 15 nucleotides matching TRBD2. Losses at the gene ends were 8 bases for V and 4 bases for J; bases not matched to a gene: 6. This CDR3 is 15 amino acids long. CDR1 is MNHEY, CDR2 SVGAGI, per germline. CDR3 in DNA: TGTGCCAGCCGAGGGACTAGCGGGAGGAGGTACGAGCAGTACTTC. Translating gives CASRGTSGRRYEQYF.

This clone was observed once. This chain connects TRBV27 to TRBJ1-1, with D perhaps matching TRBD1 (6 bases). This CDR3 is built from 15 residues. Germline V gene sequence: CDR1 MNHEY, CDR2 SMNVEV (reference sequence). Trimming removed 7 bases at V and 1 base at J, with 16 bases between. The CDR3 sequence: CASTPMGGANTEAFF. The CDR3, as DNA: TGTGCCAGCACCCCCATGGGGGGGGCGAACACTGAAGCTTTCTTT.

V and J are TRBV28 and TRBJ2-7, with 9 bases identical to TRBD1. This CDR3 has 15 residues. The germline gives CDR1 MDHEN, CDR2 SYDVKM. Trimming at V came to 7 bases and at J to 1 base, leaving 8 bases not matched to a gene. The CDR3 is CASIPVGTGSYEQYF. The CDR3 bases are TGTGCCAGCATCCCGGTGGGGACAGGGTCCTACGAGCAGTACTTC.

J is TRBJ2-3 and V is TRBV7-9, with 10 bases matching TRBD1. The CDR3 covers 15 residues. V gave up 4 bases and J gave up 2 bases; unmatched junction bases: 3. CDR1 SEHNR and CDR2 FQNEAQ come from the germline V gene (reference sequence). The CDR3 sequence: CASSSTGGDTDTQYF. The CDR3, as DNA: TGTGCCAGCAGCTCGACAGGGGGCGACACAGATACGCAGTATTTT.

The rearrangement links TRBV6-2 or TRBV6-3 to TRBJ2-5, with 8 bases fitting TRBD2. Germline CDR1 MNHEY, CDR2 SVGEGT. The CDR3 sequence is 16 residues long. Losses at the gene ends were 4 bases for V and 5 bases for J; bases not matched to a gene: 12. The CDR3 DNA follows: TGTGCCAGCAGTTTTCCGGCTAGCGGGCGGCAGGAGACCCAGTACTTC. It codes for CASSFPASGRQETQYF.

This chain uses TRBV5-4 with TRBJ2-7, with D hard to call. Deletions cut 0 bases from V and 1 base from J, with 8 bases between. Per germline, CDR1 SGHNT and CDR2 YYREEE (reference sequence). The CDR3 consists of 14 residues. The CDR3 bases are TGTGCCAGCAGCTTGGATCAGGTGTCCTACGAGCAGTACTTC. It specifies CASSLDQVSYEQYF. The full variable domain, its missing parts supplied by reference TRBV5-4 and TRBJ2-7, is ETGVTQSPTHLIKTRGQQVTLRCSSQSGHNTVSWYQQALGQGPQFIFQYYREEENGRGNFPPRFSGLQFPNYSSELNVNALELDDSALYLCASSLDQVSYEQYFGPGTRLTVT.

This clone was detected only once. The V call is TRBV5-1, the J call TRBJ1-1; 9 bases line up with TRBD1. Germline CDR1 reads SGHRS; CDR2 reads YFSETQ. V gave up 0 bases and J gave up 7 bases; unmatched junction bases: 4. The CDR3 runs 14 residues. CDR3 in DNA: TGCGCCAGCAGCTTGGAACACAGGGGGCATGAAGCTTTCTTT. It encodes CASSLEHRGHEAFF.

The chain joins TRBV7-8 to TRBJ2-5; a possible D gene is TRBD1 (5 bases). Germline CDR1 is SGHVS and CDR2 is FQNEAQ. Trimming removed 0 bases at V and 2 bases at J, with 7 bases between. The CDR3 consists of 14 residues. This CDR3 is CASSLAQGQETQYF. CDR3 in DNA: TGTGCCAGCAGCTTAGCGCAGGGTCAAGAGACCCAGTACTTC.

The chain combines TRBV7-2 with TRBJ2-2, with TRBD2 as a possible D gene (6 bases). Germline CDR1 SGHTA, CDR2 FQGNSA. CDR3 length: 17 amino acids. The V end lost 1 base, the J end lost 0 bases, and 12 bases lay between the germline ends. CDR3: CASSLVVAAANTGELFF. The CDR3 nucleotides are TGTGCCAGCAGCTTAGTTGTAGCGGCAGCGAACACCGGGGAGCTGTTTTTT.

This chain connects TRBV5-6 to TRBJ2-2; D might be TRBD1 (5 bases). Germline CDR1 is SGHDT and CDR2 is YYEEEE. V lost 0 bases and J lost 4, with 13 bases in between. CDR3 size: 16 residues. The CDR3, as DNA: TGTGCCAGCAGCTTGGTGGGGCGCTCGGGCACCGGGGAGCTGTTTTTT. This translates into CASSLVGRSGTGELFF.